Listed here are 4 T cell receptor beta chains from one sample, sequenced in a study of blood T cell repertoires in COVID-19. Profiling relied on immunoSEQ multiplex PCR, and the TCRdb table lists in-frame clones only, not all of them. The sample has 200,000 to 250,000 clones, under 90% seen once. Sequencing used peripheral blood. The origin of the receptors is a woman in her sixties who had recovered from COVID-19.

CDR3 protein: CASSFTGGAYTGELFF. CDR3 bases: TGTGCCAGCAGCTTCACAGGGGGCGCTTACACCGGGGAGCTGTTTTTT. The V and J genes are TRBV7-2 and TRBJ2-2, with TRBD1 identical over 9 bases. The CDR3 has 16 residues. After removal of 3 bases from V and 3 bases from J, the junction contained 5 bases not matched to a gene. Germline CDR1 and CDR2: SGHTA and FQGNSA.

The V call is TRBV7-3, the J call TRBJ2-2; 7 bases fit TRBD1. From germline, CDR1 is SGHTA and CDR2 FQGTGA. CDR3 length equals 15 residues. J gave up 2 bases and V 3 bases, and 3 bases lay outside the gene matches. The CDR3 bases are TGTGCCAGCAGCTTGGGACAGAGCAACACCGGGGAGCTGTTTTTT. Translated, it gives CASSLGQSNTGELFF.

This chain joins TRBV3-1 (or the pseudogene TRBV3-2) and TRBJ2-7, with a weak D call TRBD1 (6 bases). CDR3 length: 13 residues. V lost 3 bases and J lost 7, with 13 bases in between. CDR1 and CDR2 from the germline V gene are LGHDT and YNNKEL (reference sequence). The chain's CDR3 is CASSQRTVFEQYF. Here the CDR3 DNA reads TGTGCCAGCAGCCAGAGGACAGTATTTGAGCAGTACTTC.

This sequence joins TRBV27 and TRBJ2-3; 8 positions agree with TRBD2. Germline loops: CDR1 MNHEY, CDR2 SMNVEV (reference sequence). CDR3 size: 16 residues. V shed 3 bases and J 6 bases; nucleotides not matched to a gene: 11. CDR3 DNA: TGTGCCAGCAGTTTCGGGGTAGCGGGGATGGGGGATACGCAGTATTTT. Its protein product is CASSFGVAGMGDTQYF.